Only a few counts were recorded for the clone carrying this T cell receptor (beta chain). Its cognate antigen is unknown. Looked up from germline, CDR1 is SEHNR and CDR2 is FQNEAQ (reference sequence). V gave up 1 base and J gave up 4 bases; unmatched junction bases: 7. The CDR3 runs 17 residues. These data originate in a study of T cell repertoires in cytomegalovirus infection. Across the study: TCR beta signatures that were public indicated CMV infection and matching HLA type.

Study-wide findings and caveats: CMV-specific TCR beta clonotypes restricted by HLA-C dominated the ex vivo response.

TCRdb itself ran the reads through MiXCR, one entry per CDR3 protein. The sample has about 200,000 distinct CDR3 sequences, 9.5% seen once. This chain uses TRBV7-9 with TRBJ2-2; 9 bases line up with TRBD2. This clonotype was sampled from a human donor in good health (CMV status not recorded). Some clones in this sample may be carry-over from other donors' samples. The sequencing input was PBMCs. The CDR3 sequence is CASSLVGAGGPTGELFF. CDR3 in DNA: TGTGCCAGCAGCTTAGTTGGAGCGGGAGGCCCCACCGGGGAGCTGTTTTTT.